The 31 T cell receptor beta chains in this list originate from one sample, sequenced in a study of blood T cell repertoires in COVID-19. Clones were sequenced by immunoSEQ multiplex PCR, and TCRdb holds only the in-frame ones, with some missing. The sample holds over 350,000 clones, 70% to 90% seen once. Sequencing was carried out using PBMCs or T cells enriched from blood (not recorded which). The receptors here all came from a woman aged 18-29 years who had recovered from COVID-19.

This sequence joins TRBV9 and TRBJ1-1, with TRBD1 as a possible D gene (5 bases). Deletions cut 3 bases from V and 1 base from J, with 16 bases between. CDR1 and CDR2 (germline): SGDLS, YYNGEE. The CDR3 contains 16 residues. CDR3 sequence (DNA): TGTGCCAGCAGCGGGGCCAGGGTAACAGGGAACACTGAAGCTTTCTTT. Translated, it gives CASSGARVTGNTEAFF.

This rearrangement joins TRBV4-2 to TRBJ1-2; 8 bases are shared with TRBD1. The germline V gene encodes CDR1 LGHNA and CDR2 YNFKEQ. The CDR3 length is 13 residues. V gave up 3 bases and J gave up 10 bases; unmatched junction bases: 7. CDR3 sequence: CASSQGQADPYTF. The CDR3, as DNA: TGTGCCAGCAGCCAGGGACAGGCCGATCCCTACACCTTC.

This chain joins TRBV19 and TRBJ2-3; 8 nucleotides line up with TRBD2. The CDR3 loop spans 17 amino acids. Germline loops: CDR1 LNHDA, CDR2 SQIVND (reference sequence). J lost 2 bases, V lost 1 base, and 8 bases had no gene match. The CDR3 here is CASSIALSGGYTDTQYF. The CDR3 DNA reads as TGTGCCAGTAGTATAGCCCTCTCGGGGGGGTACACAGATACGCAGTATTTT.

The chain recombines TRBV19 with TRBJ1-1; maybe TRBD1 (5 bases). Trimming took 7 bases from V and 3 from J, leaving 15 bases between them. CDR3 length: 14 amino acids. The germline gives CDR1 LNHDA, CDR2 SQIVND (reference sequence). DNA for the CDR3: TGTGCCAGTACCCCAGGTAGGGGATACACTGAAGCTTTCTTT. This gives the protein CASTPGRGYTEAFF.

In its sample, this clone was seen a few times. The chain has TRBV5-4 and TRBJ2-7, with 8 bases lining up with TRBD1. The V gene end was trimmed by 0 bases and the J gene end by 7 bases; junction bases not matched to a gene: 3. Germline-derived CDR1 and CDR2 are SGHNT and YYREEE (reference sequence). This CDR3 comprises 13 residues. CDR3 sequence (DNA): TGTGCCAGCAGCTTGGCAGGGGGCGCTGAGCAGTACTTC. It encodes CASSLAGGAEQYF.

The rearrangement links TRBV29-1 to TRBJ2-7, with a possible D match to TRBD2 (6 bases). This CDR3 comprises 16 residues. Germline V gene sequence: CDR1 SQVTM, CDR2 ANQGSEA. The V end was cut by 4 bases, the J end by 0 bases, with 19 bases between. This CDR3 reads CSVAGRLARSSYEQYF. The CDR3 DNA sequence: TGCAGCGTTGCCGGGCGTCTAGCGAGGAGCTCCTACGAGCAGTACTTC.

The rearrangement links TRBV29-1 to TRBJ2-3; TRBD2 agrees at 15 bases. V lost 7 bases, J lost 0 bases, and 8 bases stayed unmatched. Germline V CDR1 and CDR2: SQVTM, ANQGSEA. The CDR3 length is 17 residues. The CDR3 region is CSGRRTSGGASTDTQYF. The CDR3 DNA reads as TGCAGCGGGCGGAGGACTAGCGGGGGGGCGAGCACAGATACGCAGTATTTT.

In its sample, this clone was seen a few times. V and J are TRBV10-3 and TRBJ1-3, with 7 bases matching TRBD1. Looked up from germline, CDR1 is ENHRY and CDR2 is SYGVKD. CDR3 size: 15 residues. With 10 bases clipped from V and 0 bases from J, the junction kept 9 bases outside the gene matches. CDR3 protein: CASRTGPSSGNTIYF. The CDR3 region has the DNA TGTGCCAGTCGGACAGGACCATCCTCTGGAAACACCATATATTTT.

The CDR3: CATSRGGAENEQYF. The CDR3 bases are TGTGCCACCAGTAGGGGGGGGGCCGAGAACGAGCAGTACTTC. J is TRBJ2-7 and V is TRBV24-1; D may be TRBD2 (7 bases). Germline CDR1 is KGHDR and CDR2 is SFDVKD. This CDR3 spans 14 amino acids. Deletions cut 6 bases from V and 5 bases from J, with 16 bases between.

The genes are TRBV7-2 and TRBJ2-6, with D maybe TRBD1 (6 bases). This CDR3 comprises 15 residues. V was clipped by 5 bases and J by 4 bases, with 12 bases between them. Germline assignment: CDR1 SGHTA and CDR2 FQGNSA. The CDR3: CASSATGTGANVLTF. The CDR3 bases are TGTGCCAGCAGCGCAACAGGGACCGGGGCCAACGTCCTGACTTTC. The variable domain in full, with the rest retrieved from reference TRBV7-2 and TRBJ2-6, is GAGVSQSPSNKVTEKGKDVELRCDPISGHTALYWYRQSLGQGLEFLIYFQGNSAPDKSGLPSDRFSAERTGGSVSTLTIQRTQQEDSAVYLCASSATGTGANVLTFGAGSRLTVL.

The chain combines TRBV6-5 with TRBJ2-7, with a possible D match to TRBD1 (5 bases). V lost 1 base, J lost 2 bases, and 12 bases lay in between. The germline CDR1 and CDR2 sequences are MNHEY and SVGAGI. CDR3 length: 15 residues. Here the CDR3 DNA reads TGTGCCAGCAGTTACTGGGGCGGCGCTACCTACGAGCAGTACTTC. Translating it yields CASSYWGGATYEQYF.

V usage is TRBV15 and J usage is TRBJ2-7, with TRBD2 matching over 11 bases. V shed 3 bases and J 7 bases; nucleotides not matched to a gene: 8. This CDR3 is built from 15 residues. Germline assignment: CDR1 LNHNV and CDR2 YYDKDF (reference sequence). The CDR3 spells CATSRGLAEVLEQYF. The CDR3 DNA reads TGTGCCACCAGCAGGGGACTAGCGGAGGTCTTGGAGCAGTACTTC.

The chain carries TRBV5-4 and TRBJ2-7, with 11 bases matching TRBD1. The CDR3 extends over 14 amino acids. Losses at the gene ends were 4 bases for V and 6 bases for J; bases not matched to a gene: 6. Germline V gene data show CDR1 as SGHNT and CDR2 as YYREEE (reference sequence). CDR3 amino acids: CASSTDRGQVEQYF. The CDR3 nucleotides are TGTGCCAGCAGCACGGACAGGGGGCAAGTCGAGCAGTACTTC.

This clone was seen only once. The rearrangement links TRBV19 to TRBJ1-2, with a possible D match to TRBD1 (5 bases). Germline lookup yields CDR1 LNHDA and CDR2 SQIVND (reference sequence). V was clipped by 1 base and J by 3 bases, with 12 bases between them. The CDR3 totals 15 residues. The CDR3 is CASSIVWQGDYGYTF. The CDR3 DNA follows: TGTGCCAGTAGTATAGTGTGGCAGGGCGACTATGGCTACACCTTC.

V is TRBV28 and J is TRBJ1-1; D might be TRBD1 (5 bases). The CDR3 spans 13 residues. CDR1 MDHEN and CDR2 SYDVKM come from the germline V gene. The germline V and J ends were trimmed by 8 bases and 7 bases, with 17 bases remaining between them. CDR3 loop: CASAAIRVGEAFF. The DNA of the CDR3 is TGTGCCAGCGCAGCGATCAGGGTAGGTGAAGCTTTCTTT.

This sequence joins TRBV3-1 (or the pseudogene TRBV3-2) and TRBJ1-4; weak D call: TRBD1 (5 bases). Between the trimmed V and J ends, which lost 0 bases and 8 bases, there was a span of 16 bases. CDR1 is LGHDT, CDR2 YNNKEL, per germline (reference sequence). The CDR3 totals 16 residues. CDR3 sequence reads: CASSQDKGTLGEKLFF. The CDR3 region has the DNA TGTGCCAGCAGCCAAGATAAGGGGACTCTGGGGGAAAAACTGTTTTTT.

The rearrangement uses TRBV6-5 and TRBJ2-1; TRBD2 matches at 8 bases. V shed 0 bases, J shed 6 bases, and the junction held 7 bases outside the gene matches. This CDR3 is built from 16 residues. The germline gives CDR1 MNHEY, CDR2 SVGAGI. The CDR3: CASSYSSSGYRNEQFF. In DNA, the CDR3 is TGTGCCAGCAGTTACTCGTCTAGCGGGTACCGCAATGAGCAGTTCTTC.

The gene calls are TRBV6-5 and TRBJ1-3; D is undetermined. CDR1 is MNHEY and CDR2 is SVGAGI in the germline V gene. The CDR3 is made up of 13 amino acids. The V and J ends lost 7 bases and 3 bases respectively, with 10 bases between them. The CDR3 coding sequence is TGTGCCAGCACCCTAATCGGTGGAAACACCATATATTTT. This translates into CASTLIGGNTIYF.

Here the CDR3 reads CASSRLPATGGHEQYF. DNA for the CDR3: TGTGCCAGCAGCCGACTTCCGGCGACAGGGGGCCACGAGCAGTACTTC. The gene calls are TRBV14 and TRBJ2-7, with TRBD1 matching over 10 bases. Germline CDR1 reads SGHDN; CDR2 reads FVKESK. V lost 4 bases and J lost 5; bases outside the gene matches: 11. This CDR3 has 16 residues.

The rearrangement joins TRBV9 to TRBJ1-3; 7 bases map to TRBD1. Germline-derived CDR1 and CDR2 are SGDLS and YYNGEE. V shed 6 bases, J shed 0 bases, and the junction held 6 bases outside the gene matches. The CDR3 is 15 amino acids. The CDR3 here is CASTIEGASGNTIYF. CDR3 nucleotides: TGTGCCAGCACTATAGAGGGGGCCTCTGGAAACACCATATATTTT.

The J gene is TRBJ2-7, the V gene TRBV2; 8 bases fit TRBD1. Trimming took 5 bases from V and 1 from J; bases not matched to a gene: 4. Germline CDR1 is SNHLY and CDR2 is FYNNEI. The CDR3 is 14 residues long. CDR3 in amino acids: CASSRGQASYEQYF. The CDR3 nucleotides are TGTGCCAGCAGTAGGGGACAGGCATCCTACGAGCAGTACTTC.

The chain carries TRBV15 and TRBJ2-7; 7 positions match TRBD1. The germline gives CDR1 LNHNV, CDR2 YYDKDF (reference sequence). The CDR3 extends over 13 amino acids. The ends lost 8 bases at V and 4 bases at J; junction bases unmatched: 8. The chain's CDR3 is CATYDRDRYEQYF. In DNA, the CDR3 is TGTGCCACCTACGACAGGGATCGGTACGAGCAGTACTTC.

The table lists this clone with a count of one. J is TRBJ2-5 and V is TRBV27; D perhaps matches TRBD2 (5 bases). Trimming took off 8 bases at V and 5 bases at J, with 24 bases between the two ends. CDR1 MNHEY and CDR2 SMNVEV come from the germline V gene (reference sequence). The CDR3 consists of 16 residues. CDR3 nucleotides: TGTGCCAGCGGACCCCTCGGGGTAGGACGGTCGGAGACCCAGTACTTC. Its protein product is CASGPLGVGRSETQYF.

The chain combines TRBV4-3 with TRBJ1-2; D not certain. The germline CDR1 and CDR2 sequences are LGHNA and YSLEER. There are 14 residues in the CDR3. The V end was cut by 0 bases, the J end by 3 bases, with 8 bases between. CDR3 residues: CASSQDGVDYGYTF. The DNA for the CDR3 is TGCGCCAGCAGCCAAGATGGAGTAGACTATGGCTACACCTTC.

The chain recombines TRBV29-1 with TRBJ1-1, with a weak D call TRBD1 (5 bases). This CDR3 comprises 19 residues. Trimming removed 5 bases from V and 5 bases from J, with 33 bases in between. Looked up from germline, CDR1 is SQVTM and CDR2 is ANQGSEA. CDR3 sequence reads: CSVHLRPQGPGLFSTEAFF. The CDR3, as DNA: TGCAGCGTTCACCTGCGCCCCCAGGGCCCAGGTCTATTTTCTACTGAAGCTTTCTTT. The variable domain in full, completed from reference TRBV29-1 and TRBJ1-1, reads SAVISQKPSRDICQRGTSLTIQCQVDSQVTMMFWYRQQPGQSLTLIATANQGSEATYESGFVIDKFPISRPNLTFSTLTVSNMSPEDSSIYLCSVHLRPQGPGLFSTEAFFGQGTRLTVV.

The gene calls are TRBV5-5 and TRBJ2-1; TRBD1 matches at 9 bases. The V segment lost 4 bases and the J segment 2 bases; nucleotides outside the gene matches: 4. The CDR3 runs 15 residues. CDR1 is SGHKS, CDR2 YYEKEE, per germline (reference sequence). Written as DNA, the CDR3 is TGTGCCAGCAGCCAGGGACAGGGAACCTACAATGAGCAGTTCTTC. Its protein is CASSQGQGTYNEQFF.

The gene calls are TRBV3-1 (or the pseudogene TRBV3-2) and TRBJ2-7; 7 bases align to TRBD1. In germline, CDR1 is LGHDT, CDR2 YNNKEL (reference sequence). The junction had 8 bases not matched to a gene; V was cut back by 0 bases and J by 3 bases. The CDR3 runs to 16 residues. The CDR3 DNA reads TGTGCCAGCAGCCAAGACGCAGGGGGACCGGGCTACGAGCAGTACTTC. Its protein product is CASSQDAGGPGYEQYF.

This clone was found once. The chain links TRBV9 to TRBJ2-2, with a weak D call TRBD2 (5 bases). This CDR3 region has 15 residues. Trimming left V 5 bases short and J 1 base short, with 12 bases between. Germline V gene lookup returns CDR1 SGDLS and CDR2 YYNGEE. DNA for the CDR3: TGTGCCAGCAGTGTCCGGGGAGTGAACACCGGGGAGCTGTTTTTT. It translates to CASSVRGVNTGELFF.

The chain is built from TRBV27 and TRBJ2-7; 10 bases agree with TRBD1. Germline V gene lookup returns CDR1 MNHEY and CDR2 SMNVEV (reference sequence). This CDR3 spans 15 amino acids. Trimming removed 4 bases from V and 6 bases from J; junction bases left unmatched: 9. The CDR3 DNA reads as TGTGCCAGCAGTTCCCCCCCCGGGACAGGGGCCGAGCAGTACTTC. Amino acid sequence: CASSSPPGTGAEQYF.

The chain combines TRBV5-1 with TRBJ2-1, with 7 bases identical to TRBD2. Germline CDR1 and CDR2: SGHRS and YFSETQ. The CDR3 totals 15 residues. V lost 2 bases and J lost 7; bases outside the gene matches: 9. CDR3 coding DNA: TGCGCCAGCAGCTTAAGCGGGACGATAGGTAATGAGCAGTTCTTC. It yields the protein CASSLSGTIGNEQFF. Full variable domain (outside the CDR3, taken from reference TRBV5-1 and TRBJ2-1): KAGVTQTPRYLIKTRGQQVTLSCSPISGHRSVSWYQQTPGQGLQFLFEYFSETQRNKGNFPGRFSGRQFSNSRSEMNVSTLELGDSALYLCASSLSGTIGNEQFFGPGTRLTVL.

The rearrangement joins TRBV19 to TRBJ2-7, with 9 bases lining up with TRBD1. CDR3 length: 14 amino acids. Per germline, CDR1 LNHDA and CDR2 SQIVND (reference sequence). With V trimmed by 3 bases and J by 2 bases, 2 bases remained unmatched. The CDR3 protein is CASSMGQGAYEQYF. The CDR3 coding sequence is TGTGCCAGTAGTATGGGACAGGGTGCCTACGAGCAGTACTTC.